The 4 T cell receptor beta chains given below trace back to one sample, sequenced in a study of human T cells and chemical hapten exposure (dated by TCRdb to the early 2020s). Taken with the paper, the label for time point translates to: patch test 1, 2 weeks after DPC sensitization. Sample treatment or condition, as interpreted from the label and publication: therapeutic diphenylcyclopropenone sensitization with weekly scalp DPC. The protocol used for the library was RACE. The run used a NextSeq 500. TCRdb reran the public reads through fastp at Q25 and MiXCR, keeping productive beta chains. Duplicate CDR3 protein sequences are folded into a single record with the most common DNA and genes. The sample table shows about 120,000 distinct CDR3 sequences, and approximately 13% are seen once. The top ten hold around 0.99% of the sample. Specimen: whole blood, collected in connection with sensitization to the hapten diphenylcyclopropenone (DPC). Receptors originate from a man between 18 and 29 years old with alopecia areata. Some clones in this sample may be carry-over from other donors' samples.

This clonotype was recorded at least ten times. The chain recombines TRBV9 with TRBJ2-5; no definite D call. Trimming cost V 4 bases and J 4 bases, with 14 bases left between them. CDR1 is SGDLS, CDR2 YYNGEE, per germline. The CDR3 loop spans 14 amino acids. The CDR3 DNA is TGTGCCAGCAGCATTTATAGCCAACCAGAGACCCAGTACTTC. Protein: CASSIYSQPETQYF.

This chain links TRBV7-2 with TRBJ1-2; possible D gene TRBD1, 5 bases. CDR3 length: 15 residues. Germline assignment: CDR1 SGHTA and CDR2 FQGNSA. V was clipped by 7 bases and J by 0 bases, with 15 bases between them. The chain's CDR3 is CASNGPMGANYGYTF. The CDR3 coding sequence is TGTGCCAGCAACGGACCCATGGGGGCTAACTATGGCTACACCTTC.

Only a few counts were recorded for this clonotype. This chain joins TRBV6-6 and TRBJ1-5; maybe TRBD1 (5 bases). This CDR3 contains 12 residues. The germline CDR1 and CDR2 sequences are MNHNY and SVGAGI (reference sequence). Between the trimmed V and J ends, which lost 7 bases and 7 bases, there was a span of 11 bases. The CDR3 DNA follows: TGTGCCAGCACCGAGTCAGGGCAGCCCCAGCATTTT. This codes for CASTESGQPQHF.

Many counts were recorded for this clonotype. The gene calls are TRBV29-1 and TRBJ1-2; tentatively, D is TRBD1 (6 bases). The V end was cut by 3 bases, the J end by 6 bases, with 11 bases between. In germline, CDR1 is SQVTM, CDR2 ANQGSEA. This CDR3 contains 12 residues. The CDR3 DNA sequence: TGCAGCGTTGACTGGGGGCGTCATGGCTACACCTTC. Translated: CSVDWGRHGYTF. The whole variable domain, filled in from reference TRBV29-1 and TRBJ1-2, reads SAVISQKPSRDICQRGTSLTIQCQVDSQVTMMFWYRQQPGQSLTLIATANQGSEATYESGFVIDKFPISRPNLTFSTLTVSNMSPEDSSIYLCSVDWGRHGYTFGSGTRLTVV.